Below, 17 T cell receptor beta chains from the same sample are listed, as sequenced in a study of blood T cell repertoires in COVID-19. Sequencing was performed with immunoSEQ multiplex PCR; in TCRdb, only in-frame clones are kept and a portion is missing. The data contain 97,000 or so clones, roughly 81% of them singletons. Sequencing input: peripheral blood. Source of these receptors: a man aged 40-49 years with active or convalescent COVID-19.

The chain carries TRBV9 and TRBJ2-7, with D perhaps matching TRBD1 (6 bases). CDR1 is SGDLS, CDR2 YYNGEE, per germline. Deletions cut 8 bases from V and 3 bases from J, with 9 bases between. The CDR3 consists of 11 residues. The CDR3: CARKGGYEQYF. In DNA, the CDR3 is TGTGCCAGAAAAGGGGGCTACGAGCAGTACTTC.

The CDR3 protein is CASSRPQTGTGDRSYNSPLHF. The CDR3 DNA follows: TGCGCCAGCAGTCGCCCCCAGACCGGGACAGGGGATCGTTCCTATAATTCACCCCTCCACTTT. The chain carries TRBV23-1 and TRBJ1-6; TRBD1 aligns across 10 bases. TRBV23-1 is treated as an ORF (open reading frame) with a function not yet certain. The CDR3 is 21 amino acids. The J segment lost 1 base and the V segment lost 4 bases, leaving 16 bases of the junction unmatched.

In this sample, this clone turned up once. The genes are TRBV29-1 and TRBJ1-3; 9 bases are shared with TRBD1. Germline V gives CDR1 SQVTM, CDR2 ANQGSEA. This CDR3 spans 15 amino acids. The V gene end was trimmed by 6 bases and the J gene end by 3 bases; junction bases not matched to a gene: 9. The CDR3: CSVAGTGWDGNTIYF. The CDR3 DNA reads as TGCAGCGTGGCCGGGACAGGGTGGGATGGAAACACCATATATTTT.

The sample holds a few counts of this clone. The genes are TRBV5-4 and TRBJ1-1; possible D gene TRBD1, 6 bases. Germline V CDR1 and CDR2: SGHNT, YYREEE (reference sequence). The germline V and J ends were trimmed by 2 bases and 4 bases, with 15 bases remaining between them. CDR3 length equals 15 residues. The CDR3 protein is CASSLWGRLGTEAFF. The CDR3 nucleotides are TGTGCCAGCAGCTTATGGGGGCGGTTGGGCACTGAAGCTTTCTTT.

J is TRBJ1-4 and V is TRBV6-5; 11 positions agree with TRBD1. The CDR3 loop spans 15 amino acids. V lost 6 bases and J lost 7; bases outside the gene matches: 7. Germline V gene sequence: CDR1 MNHEY, CDR2 SVGAGI. CDR3 region: CASRSLGQGAEKLFF. The CDR3 region has the DNA TGTGCCAGCAGGTCCCTCGGACAGGGGGCTGAAAAACTGTTTTTT.

The CDR3: CASKGLAGGPIEQFF. DNA of the CDR3: TGTGCCAGTAAGGGACTAGCGGGGGGGCCGATTGAGCAGTTCTTC. The V and J genes are TRBV19 and TRBJ2-1; TRBD2 matches at 16 bases. The germline V gene has CDR1 LNHDA and CDR2 SQIVND (reference sequence). V dropped 7 bases and J dropped 9; count of bases not matched to a gene: 6. This CDR3 comprises 15 residues.

The rearrangement links TRBV19 to TRBJ1-2; 7 bases are a match to TRBD1. The CDR3 is 14 amino acids. Germline V lookup: CDR1 LNHDA, CDR2 SQIVND (reference sequence). V lost 3 bases to trimming and J lost 8 bases; unmatched junction nucleotides: 9. The CDR3 reads CASSIRQGVGGYTF. DNA for the CDR3: TGTGCCAGTAGTATCAGACAGGGAGTCGGAGGCTACACCTTC.

The genes are TRBV5-1 and TRBJ2-7; D perhaps matches TRBD2 (5 bases). The V end lost 2 bases, the J end lost 6 bases, and 21 bases lay between the germline ends. The CDR3 has 16 residues. Germline V gene sequence: CDR1 SGHRS, CDR2 YFSETQ. The chain's CDR3 is CASSLGSPDGVREQYF. The CDR3, as DNA: TGCGCCAGCAGCTTAGGTTCCCCAGACGGGGTCCGCGAGCAGTACTTC.

The V gene is TRBV10-2, the J gene TRBJ1-5; the match to TRBD1 covers 8 bases. The V gene's germline CDR1 is WSHSY and CDR2 SAAADI. Germline trimming cut 5 bases from V and 7 bases from J; bases unmatched to any gene: 13. This CDR3 spans 16 amino acids. The CDR3 DNA sequence: TGCGCCAGCAGTTCGGACAGGGCGCTTAAAGGACAGCCCCAGCATTTT. Its protein product is CASSSDRALKGQPQHF.

The V call is TRBV7-3, the J call TRBJ2-3, with TRBD2 identical over 14 bases. Germline-derived CDR1 and CDR2 are SGHTA and FQGTGA. This CDR3 region has 18 residues. V dropped 5 bases and J dropped 0; count of bases not matched to a gene: 7. CDR3 amino acids: CASSPGLAGVPSTDTQYF. The DNA of the CDR3 is TGTGCCAGCAGCCCGGGACTAGCGGGGGTTCCTAGCACAGATACGCAGTATTTT.

The rearrangement joins TRBV6-5 to TRBJ2-7, with D perhaps TRBD1 (5 bases). This CDR3 has 15 amino acids. Trimming cost V 0 bases and J 3 bases, with 12 bases left between them. Germline CDR1 MNHEY, CDR2 SVGAGI. The chain's CDR3 is CASSYSSGPFYEQYF. CDR3 nucleotide sequence: TGTGCCAGCAGTTACTCTTCAGGGCCCTTCTACGAGCAGTACTTC.

The V and J genes are TRBV6-5 and TRBJ1-1; 7 bases map to TRBD1. V shed 6 bases, J shed 5 bases, and the junction held 6 bases outside the gene matches. Germline V gene data show CDR1 as MNHEY and CDR2 as SVGAGI. CDR3 length equals 13 residues. The CDR3 DNA sequence: TGTGCCAGCAGCGCAGGGGGATGGACTGAAGCTTTCTTT. Translation: CASSAGGWTEAFF.

The CDR3 bases are TGCGCCAGCAGCGCCGGGGGACAGGGGTACACCGGGGAGCTGTTTTTT. It translates to CASSAGGQGYTGELFF. The V and J genes are TRBV5-1 and TRBJ2-2; 10 nucleotides align to TRBD1. Germline V CDR1 and CDR2: SGHRS, YFSETQ. Trimming at V came to 4 bases and at J to 3 bases, leaving 6 bases not matched to a gene. The length of the CDR3 is 16 residues.

The CDR3 spells CASSPDYGGETQYF. In nucleotides, the CDR3 is TGTGCCAGCAGCCCGGACTACGGAGGGGAGACCCAGTACTTC. The chain carries TRBV7-2 and TRBJ2-5; D is possibly TRBD2 (6 bases). Germline-derived CDR1 and CDR2 are SGHTA and FQGNSA. V lost 5 bases and J 5 bases, leaving 15 bases between the germline ends. The CDR3 is 14 residues long.

This rearrangement joins TRBV6-1 to TRBJ1-2; D unclear. Germline V CDR1 and CDR2: MNHNS, SASEGT. Trimming pared 2 bases from V and 8 bases from J, leaving 12 bases between. This CDR3 region has 13 residues. CDR3 region: CASSERITAGYTF. The CDR3 coding sequence is TGTGCCAGCAGTGAAAGGATTACAGCCGGCTACACCTTC.

The chain is built from TRBV19 and TRBJ2-1; 8 nucleotides line up with TRBD2. After removal of 0 bases from V and 7 bases from J, the junction contained 8 bases not matched to a gene. CDR1 and CDR2 (germline): LNHDA, SQIVND (reference sequence). There are 16 residues in the CDR3. The CDR3 here is CASSIETGGLKNEQFF. The CDR3 DNA is TGTGCCAGTAGTATAGAGACGGGGGGGCTTAAGAATGAGCAGTTCTTC.

The chain combines TRBV5-1 with TRBJ1-4; TRBD1 agrees at 8 bases. From germline, CDR1 is SGHRS and CDR2 YFSETQ. Trimming removed 3 bases from V and 7 bases from J; junction bases left unmatched: 11. This CDR3 has 16 amino acids. The CDR3 sequence: CASSSQATGAGEKLFF. Written as DNA, the CDR3 is TGCGCCAGCAGCTCGCAAGCGACAGGGGCTGGTGAAAAACTGTTTTTT.